Included here is one TCR beta chain sequence, with context. Germline trimming cut 4 bases from V and 0 bases from J; bases unmatched to any gene: 3. CDR1 LNHDA and CDR2 SQIVND come from the germline V gene (reference sequence). The CDR3 extends over 16 amino acids. As originally analysed: It was from reference gene primer amplification that nucleated cell counts were estimated. Generated by immunoSEQ multiplex PCR, the TCRdb table keeps only in-frame clones and is missing some. The V and J calls and clone size were taken over from that table, and D and trimming were inferred from the DNA. The sample carries under 250,000 clones, approximately 91% recorded once. This sample stems from a study of blood T cell repertoires in COVID-19. Overall study context: COVID-19 samples collected from the United States, Italy and Spain covered acute and convalescent phases. In each case, the material was cDNA or gDNA derived from T cells, B-cell-depleted T cells, or PBMCs.

Sequenced input: peripheral blood. The chain combines TRBV19 with TRBJ1-5, with 10 bases matching TRBD1. The source is a woman aged 40 to 49 with acute or convalescent COVID-19. CDR3 bases: TGTGCCAGTAGTAAGGACAGGGGGTTTAGCAATCAGCCCCAGCATTTT. This translates into CASSKDRGFSNQPQHF.